The 14 T cell receptor beta chains given below trace back to one sample, sequenced in a study of regulatory T cells in long-lasting Graves disease. The authors built TCR beta libraries using iRepertoire HTBI primers and Arm-PCR of CDR3 regions. One entry per CDR3 protein, called by TCRdb with MiXCR from the multiplex PCR reads. The sample records hundreds of thousands of distinct CDR3 sequences, around a fifth being singletons. Time point here: persistent/refractory GD, antithyroid drugs over 5 years with positive TRAb. There was RNA extracted from PBMCs, and the TCR library was made from it. Material: peripheral blood mononuclear cells (PBMCs), obtained when the disease was refractory, from a patient treated with antithyroid drugs. These receptors originate from a female donor with Graves disease.

This clonotype has more than one count but fewer than ten. The J gene is TRBJ1-4, the V gene TRBV20-1, with D perhaps matching TRBD1 (5 bases). The ends were cut back, 6 bases at V and 0 bases at J, with 20 bases in the middle. The CDR3 contains 17 residues. Germline CDR1 and CDR2: DFQATT and SNEGSKA (reference sequence). The CDR3 DNA follows: TGCAGTGCCTGGGGGAGGGGAGAGGGCACAACTAATGAAAAACTGTTTTTT. It encodes CSAWGRGEGTTNEKLFF.

V usage is TRBV24-1 and J usage is TRBJ2-2; the D gene is possibly TRBD1 (6 bases). Germline loops: CDR1 KGHDR, CDR2 SFDVKD. Trimming removed 3 bases from V and 4 bases from J, with 14 bases in between. CDR3 length equals 16 residues. The CDR3 sequence: CATSDLQRGGTGELFF. The CDR3 nucleotides read TGTGCCACCAGTGATCTCCAGCGAGGGGGCACCGGGGAGCTGTTTTTT.

A few counts support this clonotype. The CDR3 loop is CASYTFRGRAEAFF. In DNA, the CDR3 is TGTGCCAGCTACACATTCAGGGGGCGTGCTGAAGCTTTCTTT. The chain joins TRBV12-3 or TRBV12-4 to TRBJ1-1; the match to TRBD1 covers 8 bases. After removal of 8 bases from V and 6 bases from J, the junction contained 11 bases not matched to a gene. The CDR3 is 14 residues long.

This clonotype was seen at least ten times. The DNA for the CDR3 is TGTGCCAGCAGTTTAAGGGACAGGGAGAGGGACACTGAAGCTTTCTTT. Encoded protein: CASSLRDRERDTEAFF. This chain uses TRBV28 with TRBJ1-1, with TRBD1 matching 9 bases. The CDR3 contains 16 residues. From germline, CDR1 is MDHEN and CDR2 SYDVKM. V dropped 2 bases and J dropped 3; count of bases not matched to a gene: 7.

V and J are TRBV5-1 and TRBJ2-2, with D possibly TRBD2 on 6 matching bases. V shed 4 bases and J shed 3 bases, with 13 bases lying between them. Looked up from germline, CDR1 is SGHRS and CDR2 is YFSETQ. The CDR3 totals 15 residues. CDR3 residues: CASSPGTPDTGELFF. Written as DNA, the CDR3 is TGCGCCAGCAGCCCCGGGACTCCTGACACCGGGGAGCTGTTTTTT. Based on the CDR3 plus reference TRBV5-1 and TRBJ2-2, the full variable domain is KAGVTQTPRYLIKTRGQQVTLSCSPISGHRSVSWYQQTPGQGLQFLFEYFSETQRNKGNFPGRFSGRQFSNSRSEMNVSTLELGDSALYLCASSPGTPDTGELFFGEGSRLTVL.

This clonotype has a count of ten or more. The rearrangement joins TRBV19 to TRBJ2-7; D call uncertain. V was cut by 9 bases and J by 2 bases, with 11 bases left in between. CDR3 length: 12 residues. From germline, CDR1 is LNHDA and CDR2 SQIVND (reference sequence). The CDR3 sequence: CASSIGAYEQYF. In DNA, the CDR3 is TGTGCCAGCAGCATCGGTGCCTACGAGCAGTACTTC.

CDR3 protein: CSAYESGSPTYEQYF. CDR3 in DNA: TGCAGTGCTTATGAGAGCGGGAGCCCAACCTACGAGCAGTACTTC. The rearrangement uses TRBV20-1 and TRBJ2-7; 8 nucleotides agree with TRBD2. Losses at the gene ends were 5 bases for V and 2 bases for J; bases not matched to a gene: 11. Germline-derived CDR1 and CDR2 are DFQATT and SNEGSKA (reference sequence). CDR3 length: 15 residues.

Only a few counts were recorded for this clonotype. This rearrangement joins TRBV12-3 or TRBV12-4 to TRBJ2-3; the match to TRBD2 covers 11 bases. V lost 5 bases, J lost 8 bases, and 9 bases stayed unmatched. The CDR3 consists of 15 residues. The CDR3, as DNA: TGTGCCAGCAGTGGAACTAGCGGGAGCCATCGTACGCAGTATTTT. Its protein is CASSGTSGSHRTQYF.

The table lists this clonotype with a few counts. The gene calls are TRBV7-9 and TRBJ1-6; 7 nucleotides match TRBD1. The germline V gene has CDR1 SEHNR and CDR2 FQNEAQ (reference sequence). Unmatched junction bases numbered 5, after V lost 2 bases and J lost 7 bases. The CDR3 consists of 15 residues. The CDR3 reads CASSLRTQGNSPLHF. In nucleotides, the CDR3 is TGTGCCAGCAGCTTACGGACACAGGGGAATTCACCCCTCCACTTT.

Remarks on this clonotype: This may arise from a read error, as a much more abundant clone is one base away. The genes are TRBV6-5 and TRBJ2-6; D gene ambiguous. This CDR3 comprises 14 residues. CDR1 and CDR2 (germline): MNHEY, SVGAGI. V lost 2 bases, J lost 5 bases, and 7 bases lay in between. DNA of the CDR3: TGTGCCAGCAGTTACGTTACCAGGGCCAACGTCCTGACTTTC. This gives the protein CASSYVTRANVLTF.

On this clonotype itself: A read error may be the cause here, since a much bigger clone is one base away. This chain connects TRBV29-1 to TRBJ2-5; D is perhaps TRBD2 (6 bases). Germline CDR1 SQVTM, CDR2 ANQGSEA. The CDR3 contains 14 residues. CDR3: CSVTFSGHHETQYF. CDR3 nucleotide sequence: TGCAGCGTGACCTTTAGCGGCCACCATGAGACCCAGTACTTC.

The table lists this clonotype with many counts. The chain employs TRBV11-3 and TRBJ2-2; TRBD1 might be the D (6 bases). This CDR3 has 14 residues. V was clipped by 8 bases and J by 4 bases, with 14 bases between them. The V gene's germline CDR1 is SGHNT and CDR2 YENEEA. The CDR3 protein is CASSPDRSTGELFF. For the CDR3, the DNA is TGTGCCAGCTCTCCGGACAGAAGCACCGGGGAGCTGTTTTTT.

In DNA form, the CDR3 reads TGTGCCAGCAGCCCGTTAGCGGGGGGGTATTTCCCAAACATTCAGTACTTC. Translation gives CASSPLAGGYFPNIQYF. The chain employs TRBV9 and TRBJ2-4; TRBD2 matches at 11 bases. This CDR3 spans 17 amino acids. Looked up from germline, CDR1 is SGDLS and CDR2 is YYNGEE. Unmatched junction bases numbered 12, after V lost 4 bases and J lost 6 bases. Using reference TRBV9 and TRBJ2-4 for the parts outside the CDR3, the full variable domain is DSGVTQTPKHLITATGQRVTLRCSPRSGDLSVYWYQQSLDQGLQFLIQYYNGEERAKGNILERFSAQQFPDLHSELNLSSLELGDSALYFCASSPLAGGYFPNIQYFGAGTRLSVL.

This clonotype appeared many times. The junction departs from germline at one end; a sequencing error may be responsible. The chain recombines TRBV7-2 with TRBJ1-1; D not certain. CDR1 SGHTA and CDR2 FQGNSA come from the germline V gene. This CDR3 region has 13 residues. CDR3: CASSPVRNAEAFF. The CDR3, as DNA: TGTGCCAGCAGCCCTGTCCGGAACGCTGAAGCTTTCTTT.